The rows below give T cell receptor beta chains drawn from one sample of a study of shared clonotypes between healthy human individuals. Sequencing used immunoSEQ multiplex PCR; TCRdb keeps in-frame clones, though not all of them. The table has millions of clones, 85% to 95% seen once; the top ten hold 0.9% to 1.3%. Sequencing input: naive CD8+ T cells sorted from blood. The receptor source for this set is a man aged 18-30 years in good health. The CDR3 runs from the conserved cysteine through the conserved F or W. D genes are given only for firm matches. Not all rows give a size; the values are once, few, many and, for expanded clones, a class.

CDR3aa	CDR3nt	j_gene	d_gene	v_gene	abundance
CASSLEGAPNTGELFF	TGTGCCAGCTCCTTGGAGGGAGCTCCGAACACCGGGGAGCTGTTTTTT	TRBJ2-2	.	TRBV7-3	.
CSVEIGETQYF	TGCAGCGTTGAAATTGGAGAGACCCAGTACTTC	TRBJ2-5	.	TRBV29-1	few
CASSSGPTSDTYNEQFF	TGTGCCAGCAGCAGCGGGCCAACTAGCGATACATACAATGAGCAGTTCTTC	TRBJ2-1	TRBD2	TRBV5-6	.
CASSNRGLEAFF	TGTGCCAGCAGTAACAGGGGACTTGAAGCTTTCTTT	TRBJ1-1	TRBD1	TRBV6-1	.
CASSPGHPNYGYTF	TGTGCCAGCAGTCCGGGACACCCTAACTATGGCTACACCTTC	TRBJ1-2	.	TRBV27	.
CASSLDKAVPSYEQYF	TGTGCCAGCAGCTTAGATAAAGCAGTCCCATCCTACGAGCAGTACTTC	TRBJ2-7	.	TRBV11-2	.
CASSRMDTSSYEQYF	TGTGCCAGCAGCCGCATGGACACGAGCTCCTACGAGCAGTACTTC	TRBJ2-7	.	TRBV27	.
CAWTIGGGSPLHF	TGTGCCTGGACCATCGGCGGGGGGTCACCCCTCCACTTT	TRBJ1-6	.	TRBV30	.
CSVTGRAYNEQFF	TGCAGCGTTACAGGGAGAGCCTACAATGAGCAGTTCTTC	TRBJ2-1	.	TRBV29-1	.
CASSLGGLETQYF	TGTGCCAGCAGCTTAGGGGGGCTTGAGACCCAGTACTTC	TRBJ2-5	.	TRBV7-2	once
CSVGPGRAGADTQYF	TGCAGCGTTGGTCCCGGGAGGGCCGGCGCAGATACGCAGTATTTT	TRBJ2-3	TRBD2	TRBV29-1	.
CASSQGGNEQFF	TGTGCCAGCAGTCAAGGAGGGAATGAGCAGTTCTTC	TRBJ2-1	.	TRBV14	.
CASSLDSGSTGELFF	TGTGCCAGCAGCTTAGATTCAGGGAGCACCGGGGAGCTGTTTTTT	TRBJ2-2	.	TRBV11-3	.
CASSELIGQPGQPQHF	TGCGCCAGCAGTGAACTCATCGGACAGCCGGGTCAGCCCCAGCATTTT	TRBJ1-5	.	TRBV10-2	once
CASTGEREPTTDTQYF	TGTGCCAGCACCGGGGAGCGGGAGCCTACCACAGATACGCAGTATTTT	TRBJ2-3	TRBD2	TRBV6-6	.
CATSSGYAAGQETQYF	TGTGCCACCAGTTCCGGATATGCGGCGGGTCAGGAGACCCAGTACTTC	TRBJ2-5	.	TRBV15	.
CASSPRVGTGKETQYF	TGTGCCAGCAGCCCCCGGGTGGGGACAGGGAAAGAGACCCAGTACTTC	TRBJ2-5	TRBD1	TRBV11-2	.
CASSIDRRGYEQYF	TGTGCCAGTAGTATCGACCGCCGGGGTTACGAGCAGTACTTC	TRBJ2-7	.	TRBV19	.
CASSLESWTARRGYTF	TGTGCCAGCAGCTTAGAGTCGTGGACCGCCAGGCGAGGCTACACCTTC	TRBJ1-2	.	TRBV7-9	.
CASSGVSNRSYEQYF	TGCGCCAGCAGTGGAGTGTCGAACCGCTCCTACGAGCAGTACTTC	TRBJ2-7	.	TRBV10-2	.
CASRLLQGSGEQYF	TGTGCCAGCAGACTCCTACAGGGAAGTGGCGAGCAGTACTTC	TRBJ2-7	.	TRBV27	once
CAISEPSGQGGTDTQYF	TGTGCCATCAGTGAGCCTTCCGGACAGGGAGGCACAGATACGCAGTATTTT	TRBJ2-3	TRBD1	TRBV10-3	.
CASCCSRNPYEQYF	TGTGCCAGCTGTTGCTCGAGGAACCCCTACGAGCAGTACTTC	TRBJ2-7	.	TRBV11-2	.
CACMWKTNTEAFF	TGCGCCTGCATGTGGAAAACGAACACTGAAGCTTTCTTT	TRBJ1-1	.	TRBV10-2	few
CASSLQGQSDQPQHF	TGTGCCAGCAGTTTACAGGGACAGTCTGATCAGCCCCAGCATTTT	TRBJ1-5	TRBD1	TRBV28	.
CASTDTNTGELFF	TGTGCCAGCACAGACACCAACACCGGGGAGCTGTTTTTT	TRBJ2-2	.	TRBV7-9	.
CASSQDKGQTFTEAFF	TGTGCCAGCAGCCAAGATAAGGGCCAGACCTTCACTGAAGCTTTCTTT	TRBJ1-1	.	TRBV14	.
CASSLSGGRVDTQYF	TGTGCCAGCAGCTTAAGCGGCGGGAGGGTGGATACGCAGTATTTT	TRBJ2-3	TRBD2	TRBV7-6	once
CASSVYGTVPNTGELFF	TGTGCCAGCAGCGTATATGGGACAGTCCCTAACACCGGGGAGCTGTTTTTT	TRBJ2-2	TRBD1	TRBV9	.
CASSLARFQETQYF	TGCGCCAGCAGTTTAGCACGTTTTCAAGAGACCCAGTACTTC	TRBJ2-5	.	TRBV5-1	.
CASSPGGGANYGYTF	TGTGCCAGCAGCCCTGGAGGGGGGGCCAACTATGGCTACACCTTC	TRBJ1-2	.	TRBV5-6	.
CASSYSAPRYGYTF	TGTGCCAGCAGTTACTCGGCGCCCCGATATGGCTACACCTTC	TRBJ1-2	.	TRBV6-5	.
CASSYSSGSGDTQYF	TGTGCCAGCAGTTACTCAAGCGGGAGCGGGGATACGCAGTATTTT	TRBJ2-3	TRBD2	TRBV6-5	.
CASSKISGANVLTF	TGTGCCAGTAGTAAGATCTCTGGGGCCAACGTCCTGACTTTC	TRBJ2-6	.	TRBV19	.
CASSLGGDESNGYTF	TGTGCCAGCAGCTTGGGAGGGGATGAAAGCAATGGCTACACCTTC	TRBJ1-2	.	TRBV7-8	once
CASRTTGRIYEQYF	TGTGCCAGCAGGACGACAGGCAGAATCTACGAGCAGTACTTC	TRBJ2-7	.	TRBV28	once
CASSYPLGEQYF	TGTGCCAGCAGTTACCCGCTGGGGGAGCAGTACTTC	TRBJ2-7	.	TRBV6-5	.
CASSEGSGYEQYF	TGTGCCAGCAGCGAAGGTAGCGGCTACGAGCAGTACTTC	TRBJ2-7	.	TRBV5-4	.
CASSVGGPHAFF	TGTGCCAGCAGCGTAGGAGGTCCGCACGCTTTCTTT	TRBJ1-1	.	TRBV9	.
CASSLGQAATNEKLFF	TGTGCCAGCAGCTTAGGGCAGGCGGCAACTAATGAAAAACTGTTTTTT	TRBJ1-4	.	TRBV7-2	.
CASSFSGEETQYF	TGTGCCAGCAGCTTCTCCGGGGAAGAGACCCAGTACTTC	TRBJ2-5	.	TRBV5-6	.
CASSLGLGGTEAFF	TGTGCCAGCAGCTTAGGCCTGGGTGGCACTGAAGCTTTCTTT	TRBJ1-1	.	TRBV13	.
CASSQDRGYNTGELFF	TGTGCCAGCAGCCAGGACCGGGGGTACAACACCGGGGAGCTGTTTTTT	TRBJ2-2	.	TRBV14	.
CASSPTESSYNEQFF	TGTGCCAGCAGCCCTACAGAGAGCTCCTACAATGAGCAGTTCTTC	TRBJ2-1	.	TRBV6-6	.
CSVEGDRGLEYF	TGCAGCGTTGAGGGGGACAGGGGGTTGGAGTACTTC	TRBJ2-7	TRBD1	TRBV29-1	.
CASSPVGENTEAFF	TGTGCCAGTAGTCCGGTGGGGGAGAACACTGAAGCTTTCTTT	TRBJ1-1	.	TRBV19	.
CASSIGGGAGDSPLHF	TGTGCCAGTAGTATCGGGGGAGGAGCAGGCGATTCACCCCTCCACTTT	TRBJ1-6	.	TRBV19	few
CASSEYGQGAQGEQYF	TGTGCCAGCAGTGAATACGGACAGGGGGCGCAAGGCGAGCAGTACTTC	TRBJ2-7	TRBD1	TRBV25-1	.
CASSLGSYSNQPQHF	TGTGCCAGCAGTTTGGGTAGTTATAGCAATCAGCCCCAGCATTTT	TRBJ1-5	.	TRBV28	few
CASSQLGEDEQYF	TGCGCCAGCAGCCAATTGGGGGAGGACGAGCAGTACTTC	TRBJ2-7	.	TRBV4-1	.
CASSPSTGDTEAFF	TGTGCCAGCAGCCCCTCGACAGGGGACACTGAAGCTTTCTTT	TRBJ1-1	TRBD1	TRBV13	once
CASSSTVEQFF	TGTGCCAGCAGCTCGACGGTAGAGCAGTTCTTC	TRBJ2-1	.	TRBV5-6	.
CASSPTTGGRFSLSYEQYF	TGTGCCAGCAGTCCAACCACAGGTGGTAGGTTTTCCCTTTCCTACGAGCAGTACTTC	TRBJ2-7	.	TRBV2	.